Listed below are T cell receptor beta chains from one sample, sequenced in a study of beta chain features in type 1 diabetes. Here immunoSEQ multiplex PCR was the method, and the copy in TCRdb shows in-frame clones only, minus some. The sample contains 600,000 to 750,000 clones, 9.5% to 15% of which appear only once. Sequencing was done on a sample of naive CD4+ T cells from blood. The receptors originated from a man aged 30 to 39 with type 1 diabetes. Each CDR3 is given with its conserved first and last residue. A D gene is named only where the DNA matches it firmly. Rows may omit the clone size; those that give it use once, few, many or a size class.

j_call v_call clone_size d_call cdr3_aa cdr3_nt
TRBJ1-2 TRBV7-2 NA NA CASSLVQLYGYTF TGTGCCAGCAGCTTAGTCCAACTCTATGGCTACACCTTC
TRBJ1-5 TRBV4-3 few NA CASSQGPAQPQHF TGCGCCAGCAGCCAAGGACCGGCTCAGCCCCAGCATTTT
TRBJ2-6 TRBV19 few NA CASSIWGSSGANVLTF TGTGCCAGTAGTATTTGGGGCAGCTCTGGGGCCAACGTCCTGACTTTC
TRBJ2-1 TRBV5-1 NA NA CASNLQVGDEQFF TGCGCCAGCAACCTACAAGTGGGGGATGAGCAGTTCTTC
TRBJ2-3 TRBV4-2 few TRBD2 CASSRATGTSEDTQYF TGTGCCAGCAGCCGAGCCACCGGGACTAGCGAAGATACGCAGTATTTT
TRBJ1-6 TRBV28 NA NA CASSFPDGALHF TGTGCCAGCAGTTTTCCCGACGGGGCCCTCCACTTT
TRBJ2-1 TRBV9 NA TRBD1 CASSVDGTVYNEQFF TGTGCCAGCAGCGTAGATGGGACAGTTTACAATGAGCAGTTCTTC
TRBJ2-1 TRBV5-1 few TRBD1 CASSLGTGNEQFF TGCGCCAGCAGCCTCGGGACAGGGAATGAGCAGTTCTTC
TRBJ2-5 TRBV6-5 NA TRBD1 CASSPDRVKTQYF TGTGCCAGCAGCCCCGACAGGGTAAAGACCCAGTACTTC
TRBJ1-5 TRBV29-1 few NA CSASDYNQPQHF TGCAGCGCATCAGACTACAATCAGCCCCAGCATTTT
TRBJ2-1 TRBV7-2 few NA CASSPQEIQFYNEQFF TGTGCCAGCAGCCCTCAGGAGATACAATTCTACAATGAGCAGTTCTTC
TRBJ1-2 TRBV25-1 NA NA CASSESGRADYGYTF TGTGCCAGCAGTGAATCGGGCAGGGCTGACTATGGCTACACCTTC
TRBJ2-5 TRBV14 NA TRBD1 CASSLSRDRGLAETQYF TGTGCCAGCAGCCTCAGCAGGGACAGGGGGCTAGCGGAGACCCAGTACTTC
TRBJ2-6 TRBV30 few TRBD1 CAWSPGTGIAGANVLTF TGTGCCTGGAGTCCCGGGACAGGGATAGCTGGGGCCAACGTCCTGACTTTC
TRBJ2-4 TRBV5-4 NA NA CASSLYGIQYF TGTGCCAGCAGCTTGTACGGCATTCAGTACTTC
TRBJ2-7 TRBV7-2 NA NA CASSLGAGNLYEQYF TGTGCCAGCAGCTTAGGGGCAGGGAACCTATACGAGCAGTACTTC
TRBJ1-1 TRBV6-5 few NA CASQTRGTEAFF TGTGCCAGCCAAACTCGGGGGACTGAAGCTTTCTTT
TRBJ2-5 TRBV27 NA TRBD1 CASSRKLQGGAGETQYF TGTGCCAGCAGTCGTAAATTACAGGGGGGAGCCGGAGAGACCCAGTACTTC
TRBJ2-3 TRBV6-1 few TRBD1 CASRTGTGDTDTQYF TGTGCCAGCAGAACGGGGACAGGGGACACAGATACGCAGTATTTT
TRBJ1-2 TRBV6-5 NA NA CASSYGRRTEYGYTF TGTGCCAGCAGTTACGGTCGTAGGACAGAGTATGGCTACACCTTC
TRBJ1-2 TRBV12-5 few NA CASGLVAGTQSPNYGYTF TGTGCTAGTGGTTTGGTTGCCGGGACGCAGAGCCCTAACTATGGCTACACCTTC
TRBJ2-1 TRBV28 many NA CASSFINEQFF TGTGCCAGCAGTTTTATCAATGAGCAGTTCTTC
TRBJ2-1 TRBV6-5 NA NA CASRTFWNEQFF TGTGCCAGCAGGACCTTTTGGAATGAGCAGTTCTTC
TRBJ2-1 TRBV6-1 NA TRBD1 CASSAQGMPNEQFF TGTGCCAGCAGTGCACAGGGGATGCCCAATGAGCAGTTCTTC